This TCR beta chain was observed in a study of OX40 agonist ivuxolimab in advanced cancers. Individuals having autoimmune disease history or systemic immunosuppression were not enrolled. This clone was picked up one time. The table came from immunoSEQ multiplex PCR; TCRdb's copy has only in-frame clones and leaves some out. This table holds tens of thousands of clones, around 89% found once. Sequencing used CD4+ or CD8+ T cells sorted from blood, obtained in a trial of the OX40 agonist ivuxolimab. This clonotype originated in an adult with an advanced solid tumor such as melanoma, head and neck, liver or kidney cancer.

Here the CDR3 DNA reads TGTGCCAGCATTTATACAGGGTTTAGCACAGATACGCAGTATTTT. Amino acid sequence: CASIYTGFSTDTQYF. The chain is built from TRBV6-1 and TRBJ2-3, with a weak D call TRBD1 (6 bases). The CDR3 sequence is 15 residues long. Trimming shortened V by 7 bases and J by 0 bases, and 14 bases separated the two germline ends. CDR1 is MNHNS, CDR2 SASEGT, per germline.